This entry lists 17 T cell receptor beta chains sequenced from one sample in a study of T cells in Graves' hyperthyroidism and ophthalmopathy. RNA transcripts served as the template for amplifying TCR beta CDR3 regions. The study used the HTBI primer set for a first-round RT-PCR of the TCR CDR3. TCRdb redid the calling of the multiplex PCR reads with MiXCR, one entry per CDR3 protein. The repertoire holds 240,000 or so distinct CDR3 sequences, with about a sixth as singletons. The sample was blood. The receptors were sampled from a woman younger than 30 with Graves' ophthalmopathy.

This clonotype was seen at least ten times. The CDR3 is CASSQLGLANEQFF. The CDR3, as DNA: TGTGCCAGCAGCCAACTGGGACTAGCGAATGAGCAGTTCTTC. The chain couples TRBV14 to TRBJ2-1, with 10 positions matching TRBD2. V shed 2 bases and J 7 bases; nucleotides not matched to a gene: 2. This CDR3 has 14 residues. Per the germline V gene, CDR1 is SGHDN and CDR2 is FVKESK.

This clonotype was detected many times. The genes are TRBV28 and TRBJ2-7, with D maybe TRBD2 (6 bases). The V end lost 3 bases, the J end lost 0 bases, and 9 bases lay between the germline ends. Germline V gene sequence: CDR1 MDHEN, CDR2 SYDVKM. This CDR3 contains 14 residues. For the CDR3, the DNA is TGTGCCAGCAGTTTTCCCGGGAGCTCCTACGAGCAGTACTTC. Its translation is CASSFPGSSYEQYF.

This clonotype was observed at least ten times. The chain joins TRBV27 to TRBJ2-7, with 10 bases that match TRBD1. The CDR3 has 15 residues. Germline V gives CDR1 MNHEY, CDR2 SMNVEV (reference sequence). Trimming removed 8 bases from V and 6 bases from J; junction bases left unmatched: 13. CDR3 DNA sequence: TGTGCCAGCTCTTTCGTCGTACGGGACAGGGGCGAGCAGTACTTC. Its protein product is CASSFVVRDRGEQYF.

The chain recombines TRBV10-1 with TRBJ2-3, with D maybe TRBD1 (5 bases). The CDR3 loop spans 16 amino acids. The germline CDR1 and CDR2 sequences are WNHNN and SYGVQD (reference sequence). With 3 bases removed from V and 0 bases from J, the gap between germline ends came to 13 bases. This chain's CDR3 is CASSDPQGYSTDTQYF. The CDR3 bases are TGCGCCAGCAGTGATCCCCAGGGATACAGCACAGATACGCAGTATTTT.

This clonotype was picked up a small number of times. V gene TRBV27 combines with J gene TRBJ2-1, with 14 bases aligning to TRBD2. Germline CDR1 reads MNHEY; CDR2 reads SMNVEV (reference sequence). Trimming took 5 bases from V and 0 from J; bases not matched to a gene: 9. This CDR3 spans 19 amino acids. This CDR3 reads CASSPTPGTSGSSYNEQFF. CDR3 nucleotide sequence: TGTGCCAGCAGTCCCACCCCCGGGACTAGCGGGAGCTCCTACAATGAGCAGTTCTTC.

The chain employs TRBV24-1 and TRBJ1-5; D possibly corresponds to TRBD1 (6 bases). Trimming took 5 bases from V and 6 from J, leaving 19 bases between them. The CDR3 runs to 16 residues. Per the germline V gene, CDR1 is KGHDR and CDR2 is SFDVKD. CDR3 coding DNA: TGTGCCACCAGTGCATCTTCACAGGGCGGGGGTCAGCCCCAGCATTTT. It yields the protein CATSASSQGGGQPQHF.

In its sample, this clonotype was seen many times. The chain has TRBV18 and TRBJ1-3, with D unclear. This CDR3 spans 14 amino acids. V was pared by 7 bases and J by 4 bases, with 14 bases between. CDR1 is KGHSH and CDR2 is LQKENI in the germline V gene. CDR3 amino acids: CASLPGNQGNTIYF. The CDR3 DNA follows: TGTGCCAGCTTACCGGGAAACCAAGGAAACACCATATATTTT. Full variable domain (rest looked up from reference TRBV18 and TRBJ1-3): NAGVMQNPRHLVRRRGQEARLRCSPMKGHSHVYWYRQLPEEGLKFMVYLQKENIIDESGMPKERFSAEFPKEGPSILRIQQVVRGDSAAYFCASLPGNQGNTIYFGEGSWLTVV.

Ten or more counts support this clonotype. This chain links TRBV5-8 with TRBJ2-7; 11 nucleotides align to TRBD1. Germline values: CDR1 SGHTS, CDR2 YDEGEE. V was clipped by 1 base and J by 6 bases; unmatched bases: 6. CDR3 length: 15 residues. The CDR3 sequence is CASSLPGQGVGEQYF. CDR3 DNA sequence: TGTGCCAGCAGCTTGCCGGGACAGGGGGTAGGCGAGCAGTACTTC.

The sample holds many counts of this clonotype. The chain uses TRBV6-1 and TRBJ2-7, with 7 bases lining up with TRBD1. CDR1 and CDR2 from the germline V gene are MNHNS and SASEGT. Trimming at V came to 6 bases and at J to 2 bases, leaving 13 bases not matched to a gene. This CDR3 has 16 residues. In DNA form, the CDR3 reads TGTGCCAGCAGCACTCGAGATGGGACAGCGGCCTACGAGCAGTACTTC. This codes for CASSTRDGTAAYEQYF.

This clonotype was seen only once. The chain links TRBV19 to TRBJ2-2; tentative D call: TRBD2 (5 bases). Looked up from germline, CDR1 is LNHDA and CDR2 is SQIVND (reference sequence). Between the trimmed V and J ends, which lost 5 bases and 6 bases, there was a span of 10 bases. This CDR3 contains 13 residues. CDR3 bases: TGTGCCAGTAGTTCCGAGGGTCCCGGGGAGCTGTTTTTT. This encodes CASSSEGPGELFF.

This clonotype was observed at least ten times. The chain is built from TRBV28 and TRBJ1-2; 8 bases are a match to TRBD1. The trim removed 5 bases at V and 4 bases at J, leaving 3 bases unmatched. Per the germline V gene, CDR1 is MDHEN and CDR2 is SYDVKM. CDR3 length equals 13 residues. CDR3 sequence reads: CASSRTGTYGYTF. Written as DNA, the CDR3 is TGTGCCAGCAGTCGGACAGGGACCTATGGCTACACCTTC.

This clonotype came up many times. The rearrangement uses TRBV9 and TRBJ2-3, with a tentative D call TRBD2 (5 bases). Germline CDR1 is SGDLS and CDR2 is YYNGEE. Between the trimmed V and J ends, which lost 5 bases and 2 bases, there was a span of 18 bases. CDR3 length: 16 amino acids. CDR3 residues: CASSIDPGSPTDTQYF. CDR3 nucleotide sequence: TGTGCCAGCAGTATCGATCCGGGATCCCCCACAGATACGCAGTATTTT.

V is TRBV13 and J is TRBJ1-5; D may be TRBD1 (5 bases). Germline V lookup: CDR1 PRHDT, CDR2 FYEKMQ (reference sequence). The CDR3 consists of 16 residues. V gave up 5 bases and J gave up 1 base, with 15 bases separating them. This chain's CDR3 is CASSQRGLTSNQPQHF. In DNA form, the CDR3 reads TGTGCCAGCAGCCAGAGGGGACTTACAAGCAATCAGCCCCAGCATTTT.

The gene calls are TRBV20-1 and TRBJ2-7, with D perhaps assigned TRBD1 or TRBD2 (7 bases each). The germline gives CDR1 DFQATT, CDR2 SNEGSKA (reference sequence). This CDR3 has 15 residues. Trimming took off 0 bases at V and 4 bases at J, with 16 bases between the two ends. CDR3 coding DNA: TGCAGTGCTAGAGATCCGAGGGGGGGACAGTACGAGCAGTACTTC. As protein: CSARDPRGGQYEQYF.

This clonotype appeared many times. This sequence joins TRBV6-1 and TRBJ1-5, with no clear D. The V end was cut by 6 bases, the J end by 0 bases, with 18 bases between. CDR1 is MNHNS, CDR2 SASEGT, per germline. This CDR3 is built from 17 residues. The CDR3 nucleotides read TGTGCCAGCAGCAAACCCGCAACGCCGTATAGCAATCAGCCCCAGCATTTT. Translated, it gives CASSKPATPYSNQPQHF.

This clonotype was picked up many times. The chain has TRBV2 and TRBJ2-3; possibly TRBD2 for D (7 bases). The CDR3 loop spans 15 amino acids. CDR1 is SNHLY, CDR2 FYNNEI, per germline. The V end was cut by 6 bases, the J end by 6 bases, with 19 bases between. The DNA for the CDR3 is TGTGCCAGCAGGGGGGGGCGGGGGTTAGGGGATACGCAGTATTTT. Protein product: CASRGGRGLGDTQYF. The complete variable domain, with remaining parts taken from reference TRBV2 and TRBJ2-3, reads EPEVTQTPSHQVTQMGQEVILRCVPISNHLYFYWYRQILGQKVEFLVSFYNNEISEKSEIFDDQFSVERPDGSNFTLKIRSTKLEDSAMYFCASRGGRGLGDTQYFGPGTRLTVL.

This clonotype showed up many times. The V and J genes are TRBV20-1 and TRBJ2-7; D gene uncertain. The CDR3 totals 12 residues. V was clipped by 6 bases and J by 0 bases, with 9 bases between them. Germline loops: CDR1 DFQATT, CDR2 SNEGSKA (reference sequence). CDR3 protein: CSAPGNSYEQYF. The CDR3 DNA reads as TGCAGTGCGCCAGGAAACTCCTACGAGCAGTACTTC.